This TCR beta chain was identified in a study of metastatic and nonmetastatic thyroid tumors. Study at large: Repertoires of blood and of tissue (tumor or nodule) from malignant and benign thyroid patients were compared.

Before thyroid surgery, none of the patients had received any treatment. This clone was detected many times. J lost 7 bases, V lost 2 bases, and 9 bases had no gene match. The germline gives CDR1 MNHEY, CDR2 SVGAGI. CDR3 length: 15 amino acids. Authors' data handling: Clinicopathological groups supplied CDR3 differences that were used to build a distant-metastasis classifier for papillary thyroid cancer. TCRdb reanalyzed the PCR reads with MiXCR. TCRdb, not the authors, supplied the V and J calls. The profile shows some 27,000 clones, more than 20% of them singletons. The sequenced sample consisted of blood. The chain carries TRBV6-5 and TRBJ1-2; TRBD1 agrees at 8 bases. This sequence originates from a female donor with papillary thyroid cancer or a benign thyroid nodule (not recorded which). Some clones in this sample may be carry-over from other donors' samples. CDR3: CASSYMAGGIGGYTF. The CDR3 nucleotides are TGTGCCAGCAGTTACATGGCAGGGGGCATTGGTGGCTACACCTTC.